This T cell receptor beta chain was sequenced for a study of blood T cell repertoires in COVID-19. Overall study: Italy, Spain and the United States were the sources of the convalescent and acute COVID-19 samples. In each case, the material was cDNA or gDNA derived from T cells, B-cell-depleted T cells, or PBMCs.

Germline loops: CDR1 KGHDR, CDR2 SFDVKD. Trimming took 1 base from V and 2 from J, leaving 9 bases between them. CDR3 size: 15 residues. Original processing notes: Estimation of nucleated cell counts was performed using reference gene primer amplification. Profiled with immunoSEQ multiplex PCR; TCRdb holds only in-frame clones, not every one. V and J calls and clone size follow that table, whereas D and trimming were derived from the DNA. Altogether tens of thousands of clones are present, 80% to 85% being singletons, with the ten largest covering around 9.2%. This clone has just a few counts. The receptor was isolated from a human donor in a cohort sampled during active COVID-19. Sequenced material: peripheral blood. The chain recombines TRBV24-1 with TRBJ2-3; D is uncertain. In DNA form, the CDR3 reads TGTGCCACCAGTGATTTTAGCAGTAACACAGATACGCAGTATTTT. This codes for CATSDFSSNTDTQYF.